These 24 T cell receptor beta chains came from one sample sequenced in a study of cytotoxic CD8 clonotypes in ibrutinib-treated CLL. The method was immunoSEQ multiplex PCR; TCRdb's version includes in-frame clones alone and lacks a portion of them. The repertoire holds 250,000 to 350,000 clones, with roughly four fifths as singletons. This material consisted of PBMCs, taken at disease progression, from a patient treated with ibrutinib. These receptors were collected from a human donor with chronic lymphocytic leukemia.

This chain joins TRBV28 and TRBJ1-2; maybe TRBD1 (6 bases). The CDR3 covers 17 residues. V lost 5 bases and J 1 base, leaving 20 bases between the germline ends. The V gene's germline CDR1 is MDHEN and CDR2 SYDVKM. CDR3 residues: CASSNIGDNFLNYGYTF. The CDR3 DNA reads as TGTGCCAGCAGTAATATAGGGGACAACTTCCTTAACTATGGCTACACCTTC.

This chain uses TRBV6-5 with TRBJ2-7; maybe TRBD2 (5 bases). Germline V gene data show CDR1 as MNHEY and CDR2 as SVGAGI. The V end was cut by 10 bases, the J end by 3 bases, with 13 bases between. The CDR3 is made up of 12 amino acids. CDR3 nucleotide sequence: TGTGCCACCACTGGACTTAACTACGAGCAGTACTTC. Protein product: CATTGLNYEQYF.

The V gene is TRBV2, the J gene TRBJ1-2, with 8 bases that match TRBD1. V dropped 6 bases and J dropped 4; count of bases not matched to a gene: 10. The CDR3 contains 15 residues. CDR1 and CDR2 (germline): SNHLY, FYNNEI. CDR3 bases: TGTGCCAGCAGGGACAGGGCCAACAATGCCTATGGCTACACCTTC. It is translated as CASRDRANNAYGYTF.

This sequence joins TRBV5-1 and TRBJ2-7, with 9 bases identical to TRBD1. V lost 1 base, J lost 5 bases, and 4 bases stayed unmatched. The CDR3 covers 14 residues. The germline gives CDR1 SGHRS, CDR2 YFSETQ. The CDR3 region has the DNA TGCGCCAGCAGCTTGTGGACAGGGGCCCACGAGCAGTACTTC. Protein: CASSLWTGAHEQYF.

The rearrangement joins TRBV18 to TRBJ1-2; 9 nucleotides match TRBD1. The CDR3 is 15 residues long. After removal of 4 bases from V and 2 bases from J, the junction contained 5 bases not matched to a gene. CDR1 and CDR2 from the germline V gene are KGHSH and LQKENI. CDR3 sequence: CASSQGTGSNYGYTF. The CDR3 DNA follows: TGTGCCAGCTCACAGGGGACAGGGTCAAACTATGGCTACACCTTC.

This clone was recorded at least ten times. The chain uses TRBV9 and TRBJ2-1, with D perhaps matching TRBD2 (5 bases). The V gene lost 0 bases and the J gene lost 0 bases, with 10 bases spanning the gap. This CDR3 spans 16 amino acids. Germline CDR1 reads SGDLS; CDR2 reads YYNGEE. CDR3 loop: CASSVERETSYNEQFF. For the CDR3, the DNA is TGTGCCAGCAGCGTAGAAAGGGAGACCTCCTACAATGAGCAGTTCTTC.

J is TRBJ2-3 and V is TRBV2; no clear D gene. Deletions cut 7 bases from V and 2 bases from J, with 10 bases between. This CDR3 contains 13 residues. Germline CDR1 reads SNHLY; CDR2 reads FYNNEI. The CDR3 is CASNGPNTDTQYF. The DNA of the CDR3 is TGTGCCAGCAACGGCCCAAACACAGATACGCAGTATTTT. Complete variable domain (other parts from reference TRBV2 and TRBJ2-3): EPEVTQTPSHQVTQMGQEVILRCVPISNHLYFYWYRQILGQKVEFLVSFYNNEISEKSEIFDDQFSVERPDGSNFTLKIRSTKLEDSAMYFCASNGPNTDTQYFGPGTRLTVL.

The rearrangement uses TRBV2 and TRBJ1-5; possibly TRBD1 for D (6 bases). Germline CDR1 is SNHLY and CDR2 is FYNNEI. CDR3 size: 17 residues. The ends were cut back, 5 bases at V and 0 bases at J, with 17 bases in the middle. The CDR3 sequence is CASSSRQVSYSNQPQHF. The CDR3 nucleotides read TGTGCCAGCAGTAGTCGACAGGTCTCCTATAGCAATCAGCCCCAGCATTTT. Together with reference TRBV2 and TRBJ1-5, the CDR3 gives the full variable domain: EPEVTQTPSHQVTQMGQEVILRCVPISNHLYFYWYRQILGQKVEFLVSFYNNEISEKSEIFDDQFSVERPDGSNFTLKIRSTKLEDSAMYFCASSSRQVSYSNQPQHFGDGTRLSIL.

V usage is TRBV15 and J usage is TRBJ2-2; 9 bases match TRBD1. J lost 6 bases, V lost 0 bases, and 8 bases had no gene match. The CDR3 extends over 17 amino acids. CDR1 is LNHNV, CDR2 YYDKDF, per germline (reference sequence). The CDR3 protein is CATSRERTGVKAGELFF. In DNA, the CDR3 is TGTGCCACCAGCAGAGAAAGGACAGGGGTCAAGGCCGGGGAGCTGTTTTTT. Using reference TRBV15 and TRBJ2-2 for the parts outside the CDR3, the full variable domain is DAMVIQNPRYQVTQFGKPVTLSCSQTLNHNVMYWYQQKSSQAPKLLFHYYDKDFNNEADTPDNFQSRRPNTSFCFLDIRSPGLGDTAMYLCATSRERTGVKAGELFFGEGSRLTVL.

This CDR3 reads CSVAQRPTDTQYF. As DNA, the CDR3 is TGCAGCGTTGCTCAGCGGCCCACAGATACGCAGTATTTT. This chain joins TRBV29-1 and TRBJ2-3, with a tentative D call TRBD2 (5 bases). Per germline, CDR1 SQVTM and CDR2 ANQGSEA. This CDR3 has 13 residues. V was clipped by 4 bases and J by 2 bases, with 10 bases between them.

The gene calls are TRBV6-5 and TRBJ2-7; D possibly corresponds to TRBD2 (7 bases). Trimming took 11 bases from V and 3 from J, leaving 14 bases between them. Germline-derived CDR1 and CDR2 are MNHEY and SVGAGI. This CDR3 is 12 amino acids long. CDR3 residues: CAVRGRVYEQYF. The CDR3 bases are TGTGCCGTTAGGGGGAGGGTCTACGAGCAGTACTTC.

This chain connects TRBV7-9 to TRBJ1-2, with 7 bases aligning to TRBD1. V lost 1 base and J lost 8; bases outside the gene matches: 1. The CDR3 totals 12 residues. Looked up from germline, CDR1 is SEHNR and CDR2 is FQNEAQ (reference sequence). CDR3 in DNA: TGTGCCAGCAGCTTAGAAGGGGGCGGCTACACCTTC. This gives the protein CASSLEGGGYTF.

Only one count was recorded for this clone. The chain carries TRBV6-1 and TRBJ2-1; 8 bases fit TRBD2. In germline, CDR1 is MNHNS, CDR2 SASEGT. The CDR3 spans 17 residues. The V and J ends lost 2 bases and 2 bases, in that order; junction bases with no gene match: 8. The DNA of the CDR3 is TGTGCCAGCAGTGAATCTCCCCGACTAGCGCCCTACAATGAGCAGTTCTTC. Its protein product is CASSESPRLAPYNEQFF.

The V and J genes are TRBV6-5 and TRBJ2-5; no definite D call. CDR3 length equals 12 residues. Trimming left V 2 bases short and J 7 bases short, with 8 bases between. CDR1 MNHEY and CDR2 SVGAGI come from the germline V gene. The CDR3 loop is CASSYPSATQYF. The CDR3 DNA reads TGTGCCAGCAGTTACCCTTCGGCGACCCAGTACTTC.

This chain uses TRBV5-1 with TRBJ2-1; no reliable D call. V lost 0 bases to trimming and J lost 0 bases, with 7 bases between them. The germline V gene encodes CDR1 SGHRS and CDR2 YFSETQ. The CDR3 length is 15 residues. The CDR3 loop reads CASSLDEHSYNEQFF. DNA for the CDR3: TGCGCCAGCAGCTTGGACGAGCACTCCTACAATGAGCAGTTCTTC.

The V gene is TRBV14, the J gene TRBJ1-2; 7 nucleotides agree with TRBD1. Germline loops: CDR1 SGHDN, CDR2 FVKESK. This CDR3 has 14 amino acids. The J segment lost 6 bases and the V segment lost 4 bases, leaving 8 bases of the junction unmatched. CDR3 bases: TGTGCCAGCAGCCTGGGGACAGCGGGGCATGGCTACACCTTC. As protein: CASSLGTAGHGYTF.

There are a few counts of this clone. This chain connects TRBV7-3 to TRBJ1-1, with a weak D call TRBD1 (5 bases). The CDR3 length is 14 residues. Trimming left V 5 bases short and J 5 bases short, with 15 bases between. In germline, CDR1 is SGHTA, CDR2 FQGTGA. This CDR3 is CASSPRGVGTEAFF. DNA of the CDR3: TGTGCCAGCAGCCCAAGGGGAGTGGGGACTGAAGCTTTCTTT.

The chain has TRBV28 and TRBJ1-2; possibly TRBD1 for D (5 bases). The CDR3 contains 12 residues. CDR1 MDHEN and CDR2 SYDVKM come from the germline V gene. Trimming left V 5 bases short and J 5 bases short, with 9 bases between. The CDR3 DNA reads TGTGCCAGCAGTGCACAGGCTTATGGCTACACCTTC. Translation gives CASSAQAYGYTF.

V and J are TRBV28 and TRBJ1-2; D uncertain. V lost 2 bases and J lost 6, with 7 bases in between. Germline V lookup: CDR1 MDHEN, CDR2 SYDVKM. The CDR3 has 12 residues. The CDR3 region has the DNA TGTGCCAGCAGTTTAACGGGTCATGGCTACACCTTC. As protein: CASSLTGHGYTF.

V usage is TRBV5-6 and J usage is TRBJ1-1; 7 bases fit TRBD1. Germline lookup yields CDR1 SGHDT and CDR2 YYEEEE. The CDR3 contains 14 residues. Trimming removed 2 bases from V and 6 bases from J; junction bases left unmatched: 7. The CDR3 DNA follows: TGTGCCAGCAGCTTTTTAGACAGGGTCGCTGAAGCTTTCTTT. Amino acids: CASSFLDRVAEAFF.

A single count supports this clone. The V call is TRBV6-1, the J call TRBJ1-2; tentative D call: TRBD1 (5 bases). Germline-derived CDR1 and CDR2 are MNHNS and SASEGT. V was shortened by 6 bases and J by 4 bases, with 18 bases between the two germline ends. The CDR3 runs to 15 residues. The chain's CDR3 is CASRPGTPNGYGYTF. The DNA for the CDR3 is TGTGCCAGCAGACCCGGGACCCCAAATGGCTATGGCTACACCTTC.

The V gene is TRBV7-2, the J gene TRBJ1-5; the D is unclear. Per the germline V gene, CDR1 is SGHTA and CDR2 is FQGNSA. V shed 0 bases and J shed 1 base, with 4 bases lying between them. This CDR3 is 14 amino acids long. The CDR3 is CASSLAQSNQPQHF. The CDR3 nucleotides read TGTGCCAGCAGCTTAGCACAAAGCAATCAGCCCCAGCATTTT.

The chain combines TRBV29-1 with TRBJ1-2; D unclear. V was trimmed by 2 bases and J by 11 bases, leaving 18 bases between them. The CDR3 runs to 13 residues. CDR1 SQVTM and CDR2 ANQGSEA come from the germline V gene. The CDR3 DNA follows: TGCAGCGTTGAAAACGTTAGGACGGGGTTATACACCTTC. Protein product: CSVENVRTGLYTF. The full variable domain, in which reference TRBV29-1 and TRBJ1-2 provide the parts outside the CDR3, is SAVISQKPSRDICQRGTSLTIQCQVDSQVTMMFWYRQQPGQSLTLIATANQGSEATYESGFVIDKFPISRPNLTFSTLTVSNMSPEDSSIYLCSVENVRTGLYTFGSGTRLTVV.

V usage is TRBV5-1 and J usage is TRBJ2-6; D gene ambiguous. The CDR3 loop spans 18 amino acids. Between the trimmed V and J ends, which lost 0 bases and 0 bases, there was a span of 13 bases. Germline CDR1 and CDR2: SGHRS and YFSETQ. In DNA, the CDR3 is TGCGCCAGCAGCTTGGTTGCGGTACTCTCCTCTGGGGCCAACGTCCTGACTTTC. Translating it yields CASSLVAVLSSGANVLTF.